This T cell receptor (beta chain) was retrieved from a study of blood T cell repertoires in COVID-19. Study as a whole: Italy, Spain and the United States were the sources of the convalescent and acute COVID-19 samples. PBMCs, B-cell-depleted T cells, or T cells were the source of the cDNA or gDNA that made up the material.

Study processing details: Amplification from reference gene primers served as the basis for estimated nucleated cell counts. Measured with immunoSEQ multiplex PCR; TCRdb has only the in-frame clones, and not every one. V and J calls and clone size are those listed in that table; D and trimming were worked out from the DNA. This table holds about 230,000 clones, less than 85% found once. V dropped 1 base and J dropped 2 bases, with 11 bases sitting between them. Germline V lookup: CDR1 LNHNV, CDR2 YYDKDF (reference sequence). The CDR3 runs 15 residues. Sequencing was done on a sample of peripheral blood. The rearrangement uses TRBV15 and TRBJ1-1, with D perhaps matching TRBD1 (6 bases). The receptor comes from a woman in her 70s with active or convalescent COVID-19. CDR3 in amino acids: CATSRGRGGNTEAFF. CDR3 bases: TGTGCCACCAGCAGAGGAAGGGGGGGAAACACTGAAGCTTTCTTT.